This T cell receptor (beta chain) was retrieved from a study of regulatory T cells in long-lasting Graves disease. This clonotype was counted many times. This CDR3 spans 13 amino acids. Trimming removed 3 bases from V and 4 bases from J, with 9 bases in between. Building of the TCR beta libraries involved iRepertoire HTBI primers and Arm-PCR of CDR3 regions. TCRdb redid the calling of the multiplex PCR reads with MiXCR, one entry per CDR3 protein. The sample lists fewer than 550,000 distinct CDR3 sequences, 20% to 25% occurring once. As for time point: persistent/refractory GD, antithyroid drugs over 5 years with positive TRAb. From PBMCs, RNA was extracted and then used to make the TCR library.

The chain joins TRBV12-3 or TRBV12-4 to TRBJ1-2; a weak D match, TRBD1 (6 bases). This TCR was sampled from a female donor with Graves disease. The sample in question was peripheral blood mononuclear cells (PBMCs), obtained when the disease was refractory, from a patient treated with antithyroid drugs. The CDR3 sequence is CASSFGQSYGYTF. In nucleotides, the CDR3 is TGTGCCAGCAGTTTCGGACAGAGCTATGGCTACACCTTC.